The TCR beta chain under discussion was sequenced for a study of blood T cell repertoires in COVID-19. About the study: COVID-19 samples collected from the United States, Italy and Spain covered acute and convalescent phases. T cells, B-cell-depleted T cells, or PBMCs provided the cDNA or gDNA that served as material.

The germline CDR1 and CDR2 sequences are SGHTS and YDEGEE. The germline V and J ends were trimmed by 7 bases and 6 bases, with 17 bases remaining between them. This CDR3 has 14 amino acids. Authors' analysis steps: By means of reference gene primer amplification, nucleated cell counts were estimated. TCRdb's table, derived via immunoSEQ multiplex PCR, lists solely in-frame clones and lacks some. D and trimming come from the DNA, and the V and J calls and clone size come from that table. The data show 100,000 or so clones, 85% to 90% seen once. This chain connects TRBV5-8 to TRBJ2-1; D might be TRBD2 (6 bases). The source of this sequence is a man aged 45-65 years with active or convalescent COVID-19. Sequenced: peripheral blood. CDR3 loop: CASGRRTTLNEQFF. CDR3 nucleotides: TGTGCCAGCGGGAGGCGGACAACTCTCAATGAGCAGTTCTTC.